The clone carrying this TCR beta chain has ten or more counts. This entry is derived from a study of low-dose radiotherapy and immunotherapy resistance in tumors. cDNA synthesis used a TRAV/TRBV-specific primer set for both chains. TCR amplification used roughly 20 PCR cycles, a constant-region primer and a V-primer adapter. Via MiXCR, TCRdb re-called the reads, giving one row per CDR3 protein. Among around 100,000 distinct CDR3 sequences listed, around a fifth were seen once. Trimming removed 4 bases from V and 8 bases from J; junction bases left unmatched: 8. This CDR3 region has 14 residues. CDR1 is SGDLS, CDR2 YYNGEE, per germline. Time point defined: after trial treatment. The treatment was: LDRT plus nivolumab, ipilimumab, low-dose cyclophosphamide and aspirin (RACIN trial).

V usage is TRBV9 and J usage is TRBJ2-3, with 9 nucleotides matching TRBD1. This clonotype was sampled from a female donor with ovarian cancer. The sample was PBMCs, taken after low-dose radiotherapy plus immunotherapy. The CDR3 bases are TGTGCCAGCAGCCCCCGGGACAGGGTCACTACGCAGTATTTT. As protein: CASSPRDRVTTQYF. Variable domain in full (rest from reference TRBV9 and TRBJ2-3): DSGVTQTPKHLITATGQRVTLRCSPRSGDLSVYWYQQSLDQGLQFLIQYYNGEERAKGNILERFSAQQFPDLHSELNLSSLELGDSALYFCASSPRDRVTTQYFGPGTRLTVL.